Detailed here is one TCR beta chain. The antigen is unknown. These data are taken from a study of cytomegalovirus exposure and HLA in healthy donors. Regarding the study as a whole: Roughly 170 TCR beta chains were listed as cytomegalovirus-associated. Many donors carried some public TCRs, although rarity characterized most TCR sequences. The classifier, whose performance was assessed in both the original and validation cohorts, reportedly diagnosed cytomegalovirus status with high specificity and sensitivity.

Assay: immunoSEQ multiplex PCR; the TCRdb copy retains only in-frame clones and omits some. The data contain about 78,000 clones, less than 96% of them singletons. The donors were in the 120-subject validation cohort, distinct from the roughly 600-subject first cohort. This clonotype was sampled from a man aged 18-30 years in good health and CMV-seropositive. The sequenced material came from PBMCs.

The CDR3 nucleotides are TGTGCCAGCAGTTTAAGCCTCTACAATGAGCAGTTCTTC. Translation: CASSLSLYNEQFF. This chain joins TRBV6-5 and TRBJ2-1; no reliable D call. The CDR3 is 13 amino acids. Trimming cost V 4 bases and J 3 bases, with 7 bases left between them. Germline CDR1 and CDR2: MNHEY and SVGAGI.